The entry below gives a single TCR beta chain sequence along with its context. Its target is not known. Because the CDR3's place on the DNA is in doubt, the DNA is left out and the CDR3 is given as listed by TCRdb. The lymph nodes were axillary draining lymph nodes from breast cancer patients. Counting both end residues, the CDR3 totals 23 amino acids. Germline CDR1 SEHNR, CDR2 FQNEAQ (reference sequence). TCRdb independently ran MiXCR on the multiplex PCR reads; one entry per CDR3 protein. The table records 150,000 to 250,000 distinct CDR3 sequences, around 33% of them present only once. This record belongs to a study of breast tumors, draining lymph nodes, adjacent tissues. General observations from the study: That most tumor T cells come from lymph nodes remained unproven. Tumor TCR diversity was below lymph nodes but above nontumor tissue. Tumor and nontumor repertoires were significantly more similar in luminal-like than in basal-like breast cancer.

Sequenced sample: axillary lymph node tissue. This TCR derives from a female donor with breast cancer. Some clones in this sample may be carry-over from other donors' samples. V is TRBV7-9 and J is TRBJ1-6; TRBD1 was called by the table and not checked on the DNA. CDR3 loop: CASSLESGTYNEQFFGPGTRLHF.